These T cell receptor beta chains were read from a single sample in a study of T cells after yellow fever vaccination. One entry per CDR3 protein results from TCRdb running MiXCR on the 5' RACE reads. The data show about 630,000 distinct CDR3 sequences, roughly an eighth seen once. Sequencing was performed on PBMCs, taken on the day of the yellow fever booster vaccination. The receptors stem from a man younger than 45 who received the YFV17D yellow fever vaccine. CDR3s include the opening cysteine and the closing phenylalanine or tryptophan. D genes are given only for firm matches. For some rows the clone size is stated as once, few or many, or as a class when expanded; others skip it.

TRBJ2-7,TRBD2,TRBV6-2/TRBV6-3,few,TGTGCCAGCAGTGAGAGAGCGGGGAGCTCCTACGAGCAGTACTTC,CASSERAGSSYEQYF
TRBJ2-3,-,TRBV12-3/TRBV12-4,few,TGTGCCAGCAGCCGCCCGCCTGTAGGGACGCAGTATTTT,CASSRPPVGTQYF
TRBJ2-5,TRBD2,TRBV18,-,TGTGCCAGCTCCTGGACTAGCGAGACCCAGTACTTC,CASSWTSETQYF
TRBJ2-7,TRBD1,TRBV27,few,TGTGCCAGCAGTCTACGGGACAGCAAGTACGAGCAGTACTTC,CASSLRDSKYEQYF
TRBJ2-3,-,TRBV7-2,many,TGTGCCAGCGGGGATACAGATACGCAGTATTTT,CASGDTDTQYF
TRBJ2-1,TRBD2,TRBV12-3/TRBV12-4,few,TGTGCCAGCAGACTAGCGGGGGGCTATGAGCAGTTCTTC,CASRLAGGYEQFF
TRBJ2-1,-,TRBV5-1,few,TGCGCCAGCAGCTTGGTGGCGGCCCCCTACAATGAGCAGTTCTTC,CASSLVAAPYNEQFF
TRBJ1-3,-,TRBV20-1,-,TGCAGTGCCCTGGCAGATGGAAACACCATATATTTT,CSALADGNTIYF
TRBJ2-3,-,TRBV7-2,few,TGTGCCAGCCTCAGGGAGGAAATGACAGATACGCAGTATTTT,CASLREEMTDTQYF
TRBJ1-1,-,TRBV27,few,TGTGCCAGCAGTCCCGTTGGGGGGCTTATGAACACTGAAGCTTTCTTT,CASSPVGGLMNTEAFF
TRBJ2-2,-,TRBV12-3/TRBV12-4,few,TGTGCCAGCTTTCATCTTAGGGGGAGCAGCATCGGGGAGCTGTTTTTT,CASFHLRGSSIGELFF
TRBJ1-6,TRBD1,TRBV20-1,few,TGCAGTGCTAGAGAAACCGGGACAGGGTTTCGTTCACCCCTCCACTTT,CSARETGTGFRSPLHF
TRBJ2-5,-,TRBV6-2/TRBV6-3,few,TGTGCCAGCAGTTACTCGACGGTCGAGTCCCAGTACTTC,CASSYSTVESQYF
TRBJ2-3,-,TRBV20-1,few,TGCAGTGCCTCCCTGGATACGCAGTATTTT,CSASLDTQYF
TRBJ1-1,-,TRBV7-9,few,TGTGCCAGCAGCCCGGTGTTTAGTGGCACTGAAGCTTTCTTT,CASSPVFSGTEAFF
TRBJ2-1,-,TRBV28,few,TGTGCCAGCAGTCCCACTCTACCTGAGCAGTTCTTC,CASSPTLPEQFF
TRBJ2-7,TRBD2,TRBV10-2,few,TGCGCCAGCATCAAACTAGCGGGGAACTCCTACGAGCAGTACTTC,CASIKLAGNSYEQYF
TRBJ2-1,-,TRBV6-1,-,TGTGCCAGCACCGCCAACAGGGAGGATGAGCAGTTCTTC,CASTANREDEQFF
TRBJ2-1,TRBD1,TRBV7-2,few,TGTGCCAGCAGCTTTCAGGGGGCGCGGGAGCAGTTCTTC,CASSFQGAREQFF
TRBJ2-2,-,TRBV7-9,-,TGTGCCAGCAGCATACGACAGACCACCGGGGAGCTGTTTTTT,CASSIRQTTGELFF
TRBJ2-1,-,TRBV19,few,TGTGCCAGTAGTAACTCAGGGCACTACAATGAGCAGTTCTTC,CASSNSGHYNEQFF
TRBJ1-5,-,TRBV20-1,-,TGCAGTGGTAACAGGGCCAATCAGCCCCAGCATTTT,CSGNRANQPQHF
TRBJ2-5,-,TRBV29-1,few,TGCAGCGCCAACCCCGGGACCCGACAAGAGACCCAGTACTTC,CSANPGTRQETQYF
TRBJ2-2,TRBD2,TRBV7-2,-,TGTGCCAGCAGCCCGCGGACTAGCGGCAACGGGGAGCTGTTTTTT,CASSPRTSGNGELFF
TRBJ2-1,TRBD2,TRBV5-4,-,TGTGCCAGCAGCTCAGGACTAGCGGGAGTAATGAATGAGCAGTTCTTC,CASSSGLAGVMNEQFF
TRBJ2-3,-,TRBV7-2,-,TGTGCCAGCAGCCTTTTCGGCCCCACAGATACGCAGTATTTT,CASSLFGPTDTQYF
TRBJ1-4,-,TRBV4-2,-,TGTGCCAGCAGCCACGGGAGGGGTGCCGAAAAACTGTTTTTT,CASSHGRGAEKLFF
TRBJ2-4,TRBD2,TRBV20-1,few,TGCAGTGCTAGAGATTGGCGGGAGGGTTCCAAAAACATTCAGTACTTC,CSARDWREGSKNIQYF
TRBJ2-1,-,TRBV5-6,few,TGTGCCAGCAGCTTGCCCGTCGGTAGCGGCCTACTAGTCCTCTTGAACAATGAGCAGTTCTTC,CASSLPVGSGLLVLLNNEQFF
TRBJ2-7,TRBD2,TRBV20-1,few,TGCAGTGCTAGAAGTTGGCTAGCGGGAGTTGGCGAGCAGTACTTC,CSARSWLAGVGEQYF
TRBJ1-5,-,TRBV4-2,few,TGTGCCAGCAGCCAACCGGGAGATAGCAATCAGCCCCAGCATTTT,CASSQPGDSNQPQHF
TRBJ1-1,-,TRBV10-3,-,TGTGCCATCAGTGAAAGGGACACCATGAACACTGAAGCTTTCTTT,CAISERDTMNTEAFF
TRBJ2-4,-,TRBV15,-,TGTGCCACCAGCAGAGATCCCGTTTCCGGACGGAGAGCCAAAAACATTCAGTACTTC,CATSRDPVSGRRAKNIQYF
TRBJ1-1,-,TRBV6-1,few,TGTGCCAGCTATAGGGTACAGATATACACTGAAGCTTTCTTT,CASYRVQIYTEAFF
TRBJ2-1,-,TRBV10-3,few,TGTGCCACCACGATACGGGCCTTAAGTCGCAATGAGCAGTTCTTC,CATTIRALSRNEQFF
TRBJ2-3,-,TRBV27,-,TGTGCCAGCAGTTTAGGGCCCGCCACCCCGAGAGATACGCAGTATTTT,CASSLGPATPRDTQYF
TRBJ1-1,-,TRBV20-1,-,TGCAGTGCCGCAATTTTGGACCGAGTTGAAGCTTTCTTT,CSAAILDRVEAFF
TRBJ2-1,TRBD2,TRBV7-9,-,TGTGCCAGCAGCCACGGGAGCGGGGAGCACAATGAGCAGTTCTTC,CASSHGSGEHNEQFF
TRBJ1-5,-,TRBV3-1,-,TGTGCCAGCAGCGACAGCTTCCGGGGGTGGAATCAGCCCCAGCATTTT,CASSDSFRGWNQPQHF
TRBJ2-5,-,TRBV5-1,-,TGCGCCAGCAGCTCCCCCGGGACGAACCAAGAGACCCAGTACTTC,CASSSPGTNQETQYF
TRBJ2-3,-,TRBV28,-,TGTGCCACCAAGAAGGAACGGGCCTTCACAGATACGCAGTATTTT,CATKKERAFTDTQYF
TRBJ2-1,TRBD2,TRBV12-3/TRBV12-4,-,TGTGCCAGCAGTTCTAATGTACTAGCGGGAGGGCGCTCCTACAATGTGCAGTTCTTC,CASSSNVLAGGRSYNVQFF
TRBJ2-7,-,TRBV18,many,TGTGCCAGCTCACCAGGGTTTGGTAGCTCCCTGACCCGATCTCCCTACGAGCAGTACTTC,CASSPGFGSSLTRSPYEQYF
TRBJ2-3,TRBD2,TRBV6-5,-,TGTGCCAGCATTACCCGACTAGCGGGAGGGCAGGATACGCAGTATTTT,CASITRLAGGQDTQYF
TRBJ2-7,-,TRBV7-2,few,TGTGCCAGCGGAGGTATGGCTAGCGCAGGGGGGGAGCAGTACTTC,CASGGMASAGGEQYF
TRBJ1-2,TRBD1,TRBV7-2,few,TGTGCCAGCAGCCTAGGATTATCGGACAGGGGGCCCTATGGCTACACCTTC,CASSLGLSDRGPYGYTF
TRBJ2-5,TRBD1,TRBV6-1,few,TGTGCCAGCAGCGACAGGGGGACTCAAGAGACCCAGTACTTC,CASSDRGTQETQYF
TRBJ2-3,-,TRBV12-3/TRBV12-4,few,TGTGCCAGCAGCCGACAGGTGCAGGGCACAGATACGCAGTATTTT,CASSRQVQGTDTQYF
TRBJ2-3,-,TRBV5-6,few,TGTGCCAGCAGCGGAGGACAGCTCGATACGCAGTATTTT,CASSGGQLDTQYF
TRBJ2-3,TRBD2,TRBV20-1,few,TGCAGTGCTAGAGATCTGGGACTAGCAACAGATACGCAGTATTTT,CSARDLGLATDTQYF